This T cell receptor (beta chain) was documented in a study of blood T cell repertoires in COVID-19. This CDR3 has 16 amino acids. V shed 0 bases, J shed 5 bases, and the junction held 10 bases outside the gene matches. Germline V lookup: CDR1 SGHRS, CDR2 YFSETQ. The assay was immunoSEQ multiplex PCR, and TCRdb's table has in-frame clones only and misses some. The sample shows fewer than 130,000 clones, 70% to 85% of them seen only once. The material sequenced was peripheral blood. The TCR originated in a man between 65 and 85 years old with active or convalescent COVID-19. This chain uses TRBV5-1 with TRBJ2-5; 7 nucleotides line up with TRBD1. The CDR3 bases are TGCGCCAGCAGCTTGGAGGGCAGGGGGACATCGGAGACCCAGTACTTC. Translated, it gives CASSLEGRGTSETQYF.